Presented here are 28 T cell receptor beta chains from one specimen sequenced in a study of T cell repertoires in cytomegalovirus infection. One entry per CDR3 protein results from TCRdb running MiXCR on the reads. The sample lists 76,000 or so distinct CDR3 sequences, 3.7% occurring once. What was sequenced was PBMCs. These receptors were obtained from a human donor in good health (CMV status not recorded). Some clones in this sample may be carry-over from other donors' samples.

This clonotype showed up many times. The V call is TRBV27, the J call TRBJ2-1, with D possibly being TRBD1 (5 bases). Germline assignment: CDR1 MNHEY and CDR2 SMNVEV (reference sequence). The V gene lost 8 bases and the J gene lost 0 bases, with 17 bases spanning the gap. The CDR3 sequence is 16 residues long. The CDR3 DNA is TGTGCCAGCCTAGAAAACGCAGGGATCTCCTACAATGAGCAGTTCTTC. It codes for CASLENAGISYNEQFF.

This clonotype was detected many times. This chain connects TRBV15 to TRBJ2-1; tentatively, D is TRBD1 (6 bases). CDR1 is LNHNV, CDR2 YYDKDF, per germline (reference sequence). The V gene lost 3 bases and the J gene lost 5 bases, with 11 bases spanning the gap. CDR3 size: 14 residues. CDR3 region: CATSRYGQHNEQFF. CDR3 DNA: TGTGCCACCAGCAGGTATGGACAGCACAATGAGCAGTTCTTC.

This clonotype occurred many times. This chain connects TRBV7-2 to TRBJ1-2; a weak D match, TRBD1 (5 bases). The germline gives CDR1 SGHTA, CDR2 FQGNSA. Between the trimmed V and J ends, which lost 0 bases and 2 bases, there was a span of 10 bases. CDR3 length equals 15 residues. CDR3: CASSLAQDRNYGYTF. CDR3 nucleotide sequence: TGTGCCAGCAGCTTAGCACAGGACCGAAACTATGGCTACACCTTC.

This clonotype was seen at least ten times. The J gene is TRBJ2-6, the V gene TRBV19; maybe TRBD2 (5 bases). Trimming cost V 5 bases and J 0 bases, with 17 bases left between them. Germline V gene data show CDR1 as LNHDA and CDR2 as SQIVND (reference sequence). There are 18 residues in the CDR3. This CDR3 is CASSRRGGSLSGANVLTF. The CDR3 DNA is TGTGCCAGTAGTCGTCGTGGAGGCTCTCTCTCTGGGGCCAACGTCCTGACTTTC.

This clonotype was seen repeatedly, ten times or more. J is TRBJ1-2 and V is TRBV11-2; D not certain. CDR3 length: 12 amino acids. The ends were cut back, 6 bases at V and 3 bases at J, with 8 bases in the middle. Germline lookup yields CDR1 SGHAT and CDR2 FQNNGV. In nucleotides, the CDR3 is TGTGCCAGCAGGGGTGGGGACTATGGCTACACCTTC. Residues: CASRGGDYGYTF.

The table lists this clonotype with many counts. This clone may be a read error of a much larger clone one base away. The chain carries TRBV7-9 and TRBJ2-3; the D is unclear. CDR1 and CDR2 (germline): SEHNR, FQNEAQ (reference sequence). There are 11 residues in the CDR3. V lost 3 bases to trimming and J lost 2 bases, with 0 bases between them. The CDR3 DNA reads TGTGCCAGCAGCTTCACAGATACGCAGTATTTT. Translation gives CASSFTDTQYF.

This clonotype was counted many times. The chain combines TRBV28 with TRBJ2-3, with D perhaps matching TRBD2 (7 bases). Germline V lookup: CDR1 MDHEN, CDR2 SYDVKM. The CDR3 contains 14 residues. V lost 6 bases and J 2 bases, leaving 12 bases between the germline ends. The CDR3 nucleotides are TGTGCCAGCAGGTTAGGGGGGGCCACAGATACGCAGTATTTT. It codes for CASRLGGATDTQYF.

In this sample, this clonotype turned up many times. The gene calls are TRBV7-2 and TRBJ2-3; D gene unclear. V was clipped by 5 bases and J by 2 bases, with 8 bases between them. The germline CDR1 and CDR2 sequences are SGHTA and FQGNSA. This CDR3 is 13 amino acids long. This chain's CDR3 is CASSVEFTDTQYF. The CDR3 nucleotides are TGTGCCAGCAGCGTCGAATTCACAGATACGCAGTATTTT. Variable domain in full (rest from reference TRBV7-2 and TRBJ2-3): GAGVSQSPSNKVTEKGKDVELRCDPISGHTALYWYRQSLGQGLEFLIYFQGNSAPDKSGLPSDRFSAERTGGSVSTLTIQRTQQEDSAVYLCASSVEFTDTQYFGPGTRLTVL.

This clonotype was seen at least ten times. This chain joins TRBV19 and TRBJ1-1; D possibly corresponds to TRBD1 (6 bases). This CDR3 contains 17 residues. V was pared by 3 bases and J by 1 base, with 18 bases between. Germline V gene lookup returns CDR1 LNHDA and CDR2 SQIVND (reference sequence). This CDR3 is CASSMGPTGSRNTEAFF. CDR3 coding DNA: TGTGCCAGTAGTATGGGCCCCACAGGGAGTCGGAACACTGAAGCTTTCTTT.

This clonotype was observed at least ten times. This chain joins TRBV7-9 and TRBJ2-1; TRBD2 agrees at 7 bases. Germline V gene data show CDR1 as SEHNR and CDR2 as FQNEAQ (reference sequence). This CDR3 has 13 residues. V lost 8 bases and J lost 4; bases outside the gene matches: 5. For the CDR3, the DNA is TGTGCCAGCCGGCGCGGGGGTTACAATGAGCAGTTCTTC. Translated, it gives CASRRGGYNEQFF.

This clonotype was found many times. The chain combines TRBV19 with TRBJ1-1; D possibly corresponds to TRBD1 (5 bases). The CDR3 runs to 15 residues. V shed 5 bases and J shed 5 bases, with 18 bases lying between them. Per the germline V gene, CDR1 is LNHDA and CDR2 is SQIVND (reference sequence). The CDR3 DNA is TGTGCCAGTAGTGGCGGACGGGGACGGGTTACTGAAGCTTTCTTT. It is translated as CASSGGRGRVTEAFF.

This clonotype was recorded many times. The CDR3 loop reads CASSFSGGRSYNEQFF. CDR3 sequence (DNA): TGTGCCAGCAGTTTCAGCGGGGGGAGGTCCTACAATGAGCAGTTCTTC. V gene TRBV12-3 or TRBV12-4 combines with J gene TRBJ2-1; 9 bases are shared with TRBD2. The CDR3 length is 16 residues. J was trimmed by 1 base and V by 3 bases; bases with no gene match: 4.

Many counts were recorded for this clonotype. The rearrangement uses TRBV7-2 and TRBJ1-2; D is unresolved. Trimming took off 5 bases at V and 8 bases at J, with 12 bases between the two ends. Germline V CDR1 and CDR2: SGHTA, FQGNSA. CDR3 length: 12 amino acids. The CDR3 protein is CASSLPTGGYTF. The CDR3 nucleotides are TGTGCCAGCAGCCTCCCGACGGGAGGCTACACCTTC.

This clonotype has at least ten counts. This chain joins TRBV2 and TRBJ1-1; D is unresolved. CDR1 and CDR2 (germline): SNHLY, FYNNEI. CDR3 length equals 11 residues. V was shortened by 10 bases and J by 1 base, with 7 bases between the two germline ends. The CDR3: CAKGKNTEAFF. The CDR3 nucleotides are TGTGCCAAAGGGAAGAACACTGAAGCTTTCTTT.

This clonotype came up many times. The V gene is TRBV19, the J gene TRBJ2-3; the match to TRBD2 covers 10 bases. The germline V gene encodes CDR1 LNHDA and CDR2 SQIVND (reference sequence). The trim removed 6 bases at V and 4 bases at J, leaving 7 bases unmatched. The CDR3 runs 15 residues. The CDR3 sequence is CASRLISGGPDTQYF. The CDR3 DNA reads TGTGCCAGTAGGCTGATTAGCGGGGGGCCAGATACGCAGTATTTT.

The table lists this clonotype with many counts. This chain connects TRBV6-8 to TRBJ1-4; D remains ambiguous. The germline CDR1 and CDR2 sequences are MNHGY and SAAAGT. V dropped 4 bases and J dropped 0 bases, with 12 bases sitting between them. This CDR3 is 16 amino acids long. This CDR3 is CASSSQRVSTNEKLFF. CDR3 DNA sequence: TGTGCCAGCAGTTCCCAGAGGGTTTCAACTAATGAAAAACTGTTTTTT.

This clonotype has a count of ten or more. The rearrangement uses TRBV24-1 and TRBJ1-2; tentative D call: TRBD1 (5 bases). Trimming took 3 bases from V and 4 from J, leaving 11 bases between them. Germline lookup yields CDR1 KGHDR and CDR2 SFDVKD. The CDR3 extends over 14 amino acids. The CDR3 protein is CATSDTGHFYGYTF. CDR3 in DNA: TGTGCCACCAGTGATACAGGACACTTCTATGGCTACACCTTC.

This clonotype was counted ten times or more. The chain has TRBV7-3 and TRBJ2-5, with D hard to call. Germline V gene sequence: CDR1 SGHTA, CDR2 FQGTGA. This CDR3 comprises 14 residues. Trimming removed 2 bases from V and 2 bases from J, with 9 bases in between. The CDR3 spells CASSLWADQETQYF. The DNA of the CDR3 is TGTGCCAGCAGCTTATGGGCAGATCAAGAGACCCAGTACTTC.

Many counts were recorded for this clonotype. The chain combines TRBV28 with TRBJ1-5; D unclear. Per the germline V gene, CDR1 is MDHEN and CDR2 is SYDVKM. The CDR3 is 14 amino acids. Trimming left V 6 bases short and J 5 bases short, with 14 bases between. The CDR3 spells CASSDIRGYQPQHF. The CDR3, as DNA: TGTGCCAGCAGCGATATCCGTGGTTATCAGCCCCAGCATTTT.

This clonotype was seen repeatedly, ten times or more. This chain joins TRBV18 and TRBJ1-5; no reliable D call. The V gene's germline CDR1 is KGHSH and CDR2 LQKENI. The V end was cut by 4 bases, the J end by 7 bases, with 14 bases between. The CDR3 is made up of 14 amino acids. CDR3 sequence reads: CASSLIFAPQPQHF. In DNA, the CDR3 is TGTGCCAGCTCACTGATATTCGCGCCACAGCCCCAGCATTTT.

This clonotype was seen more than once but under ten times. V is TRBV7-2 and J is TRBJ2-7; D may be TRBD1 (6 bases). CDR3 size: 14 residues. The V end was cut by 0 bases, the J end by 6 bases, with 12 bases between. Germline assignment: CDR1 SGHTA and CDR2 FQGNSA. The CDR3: CASSLAGRGSEQYF. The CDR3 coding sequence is TGTGCCAGCAGCTTAGCGGGCAGGGGAAGCGAGCAGTACTTC.

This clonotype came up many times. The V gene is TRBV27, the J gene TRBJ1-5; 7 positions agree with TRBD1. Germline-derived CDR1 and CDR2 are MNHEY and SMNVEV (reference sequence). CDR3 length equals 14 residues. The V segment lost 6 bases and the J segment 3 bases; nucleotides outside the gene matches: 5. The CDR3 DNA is TGTGCCAGCAGGGGAGGGACAGACAATCAGCCCCAGCATTTT. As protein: CASRGGTDNQPQHF.

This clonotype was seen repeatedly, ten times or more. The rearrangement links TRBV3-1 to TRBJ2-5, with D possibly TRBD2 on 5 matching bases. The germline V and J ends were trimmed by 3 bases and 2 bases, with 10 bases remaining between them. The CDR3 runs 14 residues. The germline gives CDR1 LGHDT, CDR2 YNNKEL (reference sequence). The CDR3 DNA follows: TGTGCCAGCAGCCAGTTAGGCGGGCAAGAGACCCAGTACTTC. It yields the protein CASSQLGGQETQYF.

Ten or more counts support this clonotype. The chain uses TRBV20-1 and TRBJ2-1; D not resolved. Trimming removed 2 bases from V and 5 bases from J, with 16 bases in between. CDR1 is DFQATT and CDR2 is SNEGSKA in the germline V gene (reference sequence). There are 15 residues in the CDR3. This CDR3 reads CSARKTDPPHNEQFF. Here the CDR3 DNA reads TGCAGTGCTAGAAAAACGGACCCACCCCACAATGAGCAGTTCTTC.

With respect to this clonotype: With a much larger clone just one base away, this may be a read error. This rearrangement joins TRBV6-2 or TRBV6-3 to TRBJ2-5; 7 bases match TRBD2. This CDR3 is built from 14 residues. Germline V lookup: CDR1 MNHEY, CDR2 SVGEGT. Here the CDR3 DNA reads TGTGCCGGCAGAAGCACGGGGGGTTGGAAGACCCAGTACTTC. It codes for CAGRSTGGWKTQYF.

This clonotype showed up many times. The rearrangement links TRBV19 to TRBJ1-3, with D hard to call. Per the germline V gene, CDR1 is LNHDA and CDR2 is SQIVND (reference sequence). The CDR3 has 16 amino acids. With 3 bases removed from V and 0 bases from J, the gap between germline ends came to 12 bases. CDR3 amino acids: CASSMNGLYSGNTIYF. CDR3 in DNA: TGTGCCAGTAGTATGAACGGACTCTACTCTGGAAACACCATATATTTT.

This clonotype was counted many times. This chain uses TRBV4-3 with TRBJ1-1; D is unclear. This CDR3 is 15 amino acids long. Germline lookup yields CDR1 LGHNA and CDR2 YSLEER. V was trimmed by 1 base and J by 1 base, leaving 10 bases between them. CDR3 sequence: CASSQVWASNTEAFF. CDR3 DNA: TGCGCCAGCAGCCAAGTATGGGCCTCGAACACTGAAGCTTTCTTT.

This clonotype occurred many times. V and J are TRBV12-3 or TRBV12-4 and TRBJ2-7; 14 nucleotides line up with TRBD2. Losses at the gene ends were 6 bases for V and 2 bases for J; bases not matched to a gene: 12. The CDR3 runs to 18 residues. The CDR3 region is CASRPGLAGGARTYEQYF. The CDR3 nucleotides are TGTGCCAGCAGGCCCGGACTAGCGGGGGGCGCGCGAACCTACGAGCAGTACTTC.